The source of this TCR beta chain is a study of patients and donors after allogeneic stem cell transplantation. This clonotype was picked up a small number of times. A single record per CDR3 protein comes from TCRdb applying MiXCR to the RT-PCR reads. The sample lists some 880,000 distinct CDR3 sequences; 15% to 20% were seen once. The V end was cut by 6 bases, the J end by 3 bases, with 14 bases between. The CDR3 loop spans 14 amino acids. The sequenced sample consisted of blood, either unsorted or a sorted T cell fraction (not recorded which). The chain has TRBV12-3 or TRBV12-4 and TRBJ1-2, with a weak D call TRBD1 (6 bases). The sequence came from a human donor who was either an allogeneic HSCT recipient or a stem cell or donor lymphocyte infusion donor (not recorded which). It is not recorded whose cells these are; they may come from a transplant donor. The chain's CDR3 is CASRLGGADYGYTF. CDR3 nucleotide sequence: TGTGCCAGCAGGCTAGGGGGGGCCGACTATGGCTACACCTTC.